The next 6 T cell receptor beta chains were all read from a single sample in a study of cytomegalovirus exposure and HLA in healthy donors. 13 Jbeta primers and 60 Vbeta primers were used for the PCR. The protocol was immunoSEQ multiplex PCR, while the TCRdb copy is restricted to in-frame clones and leaves out a portion. Among 100,000 to 120,000 clones listed, approximately 67% were seen once. Sequencing input: PBMCs. Source of these receptors: a young man in good health and CMV-seropositive.

The chain couples TRBV10-3 to TRBJ1-1; a weak D match, TRBD1 (5 bases). Trimming left V 6 bases short and J 1 base short, with 12 bases between. The CDR3 spans 14 residues. Germline values: CDR1 ENHRY, CDR2 SYGVKD. DNA for the CDR3: TGTGCCATCAGGGAGAGACAGAAGAACACTGAAGCTTTCTTT. It specifies CAIRERQKNTEAFF.

The J gene is TRBJ1-3, the V gene TRBV5-1; TRBD1 is a possible D gene (5 bases). Between the trimmed V and J ends, which lost 6 bases and 0 bases, there was a span of 10 bases. This CDR3 is built from 14 residues. The germline gives CDR1 SGHRS, CDR2 YFSETQ. The CDR3 here is CASTVGGSGNTIYF. The DNA of the CDR3 is TGCGCCAGCACCGTGGGGGGCTCTGGAAACACCATATATTTT.

The V and J genes are TRBV6-6 and TRBJ1-6; TRBD1 is a possible D gene (6 bases). Germline V gives CDR1 MNHNY, CDR2 SVGAGI (reference sequence). V lost 8 bases to trimming and J lost 7 bases, with 15 bases between them. The CDR3 loop spans 14 amino acids. CDR3 in amino acids: CASGGGLGNSPLHF. CDR3 sequence (DNA): TGTGCCAGCGGGGGGGGCTTAGGGAATTCACCCCTCCACTTT.

The V gene is TRBV29-1, the J gene TRBJ2-5, with TRBD1 identical over 7 bases. Unmatched junction bases numbered 6, after V lost 6 bases and J lost 5 bases. The CDR3 has 12 amino acids. The germline V gene has CDR1 SQVTM and CDR2 ANQGSEA. CDR3 bases: TGCAGCGTACAGGGGCTAGACGAGACCCAGTACTTC. Protein product: CSVQGLDETQYF.

The V gene is TRBV4-2, the J gene TRBJ2-3; 10 nucleotides match TRBD2. Germline V gene data show CDR1 as LGHNA and CDR2 as YNFKEQ. The trim removed 3 bases at V and 10 bases at J, leaving 13 bases unmatched. This CDR3 spans 16 amino acids. CDR3: CASSQKAGGLVLSQYF. The CDR3 coding sequence is TGTGCCAGCAGCCAGAAAGCGGGGGGGCTCGTGCTGTCGCAGTATTTT.

This clone was counted a few times. V gene TRBV6-4 combines with J gene TRBJ1-6; 9 nucleotides line up with TRBD1. The germline gives CDR1 MRHNA, CDR2 SNTAGT. The CDR3 contains 14 residues. V lost 5 bases to trimming and J lost 7 bases; unmatched junction nucleotides: 3. The chain's CDR3 is CASSRTGENSPLHF. DNA of the CDR3: TGTGCCAGCAGTAGGACAGGGGAAAATTCACCCCTCCACTTT.